The present T cell receptor beta chain was sequenced within a study of T cell responses to AZD1222 COVID-19 vaccine listed by TCRdb under 2021. A note on the overall study: A total of over 230 trial participants underwent TCR sequencing, of whom 200 to 220 had received two doses of AZD1222 and around 26 had received two doses of the MenACWY control vaccine. Enrollment into the trials was organized by age into subgroups of 18-55, 56-69 and 70-plus years, and those subgroups contained roughly 140, 27 and 60 TCR-sequenced participants, respectively.

The CDR3 regions of human TCRbeta chains were analyzed by immunosequencing. Turning to the authors' computational methods: TCRs in the repertoires were compared against a reference library of SARS-CoV-2-specific TCRs that had been generated with the MIRA antigen-specificity platform. Breadth was defined as the fraction of unique TCRs that were SARS-CoV-2-associated. Depth was defined as the fraction of total T cells that were SARS-CoV-2-associated. Using the MIRA data, each spike-specific TCR was mapped to the spike region that the TCR reacts to and placed in a CD4 or CD8 class. Log10-transformed breadth and depth values were compared by one-way ANOVA with Sidak's multiple comparisons tests. TCRdb took this table from immuneACCESS and kept in-frame rearrangements with V and J called. Such tables lack part of the clones; where checked against another copy, unresolved V genes explain under half of the gap, and the rest is unexplained. V and J calls and clone size are as listed in that table; D and trimming were resolved from the DNA. This sample has 150,000 to 200,000 clones in its table, and 80% to 95% of those were observed once. The top ten hold roughly 6% of the sample.

Study-wide findings and limitations: Nearly half of unique spike-specific TCRs reportedly recognized epitopes outside regions mutated in the B.1.351 and B.1.1.7 variants. Conclusions about previously exposed vaccinees were limited because only a handful of AZD1222 recipients were SARS-CoV-2 seropositive at baseline. The vaccine-associated CD4 TCRs covered the entire spike protein, and the dominant responses fell in regions 160-218 and 743-854. After two AZD1222 doses, spike-specific TCR breadth and depth were significantly higher than at day 0 and than in MenACWY recipients. Participants were mostly white British and included more females than males, and it was suggested by the authors that clonal diversity may have been underestimated. No day 14 peak-response samples were available, so repertoires were characterized only after the peak T cell response. In the small 56-69-year group, the increase in depth fell short of significance, most likely because of low power.

The meaning of the sample's time point label: about 28 days (+/-7) after the second vaccine dose. AZD1222 recipients whose second dose came at about 4 weeks and those whose second dose came at about 12 weeks were combined into one group, since spike-specific TCR depth and breadth did not differ between the two schedules. The vaccinee samples were drawn from two UK trials, COV001 and COV002, one of which was a single-blind randomized controlled phase 2/3 trial testing AZD1222 (ChAdOx1 nCoV-19) in healthy adults. For TCRbeta chain sequencing, PBMC samples from trial participants were taken at day 0 and at day 28 after the second dose. Trimming costs V 0 bases and J 9 bases, and their ends lie 18 bases apart. CDR1 and CDR2, per the germline V gene (reference sequence), are GTSNPN and SVGIG. From the cysteine up to the phenylalanine, the CDR3 has a length of 16 residues. Just CDR3 DNA is preserved here, 48 bases in frame from base 1.

To note about this clone: Its binding antigen is unknown. Per-nucleotide qualities are absent, and no much larger clonotype sits a single base away.

This TCR came from an adult who received the AZD1222 COVID-19 vaccine. This chain is built from TRBV30 and TRBJ1-6, with a tentative D gene TRBD1 over 5 matching bases. The specimen comprised peripheral blood, sampled 28 days after the second AZD1222 dose. The nucleotides are TGTGCCTGGAGTGTGGGACTCAAAGGAGTTGGTTCACCCCTCCACTTT. It translates to CAWSVGLKGVGSPLHF.